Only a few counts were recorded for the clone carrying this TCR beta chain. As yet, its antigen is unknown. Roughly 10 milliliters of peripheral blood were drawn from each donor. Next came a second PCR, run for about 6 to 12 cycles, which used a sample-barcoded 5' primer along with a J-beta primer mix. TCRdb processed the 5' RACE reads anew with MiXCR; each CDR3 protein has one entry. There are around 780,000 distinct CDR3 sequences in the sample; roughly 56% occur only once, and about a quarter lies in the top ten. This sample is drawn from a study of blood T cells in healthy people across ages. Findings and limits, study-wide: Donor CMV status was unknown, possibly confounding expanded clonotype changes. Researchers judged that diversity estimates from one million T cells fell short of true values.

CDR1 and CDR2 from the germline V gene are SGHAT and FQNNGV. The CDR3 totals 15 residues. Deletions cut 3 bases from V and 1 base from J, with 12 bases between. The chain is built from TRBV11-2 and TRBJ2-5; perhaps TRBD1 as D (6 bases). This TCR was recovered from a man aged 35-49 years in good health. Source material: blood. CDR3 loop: CASSFTDSSQETQYF. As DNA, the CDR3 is TGTGCCAGCAGCTTTACGGACAGCTCCCAAGAGACCCAGTACTTC.